This T cell receptor (beta chain) was found in a study of Ad26.COV2.S vaccination and SARS-CoV-2 variants. Study overall: Recipients of Ad26.COV2.S got it intramuscularly, once or twice 56 days apart.

The assay was immunoSEQ multiplex PCR, and TCRdb's table has in-frame clones only and misses some. The repertoire holds 320,000 or so clones, with roughly 88% as singletons. Regarding this clone: What it binds is not known.

This CDR3 has 17 residues. CDR1 is MNHEY and CDR2 is SVGEGT in the germline V gene. Trimming shortened V by 6 bases and J by 0 bases, and 20 bases separated the two germline ends. Treatment meaning: 15 to 20 received Ad26.COV2.S at low or high dose, single or two shots; 5 received placebo; per-sample allocation not given. Sampling took place 63 days after the first vaccine or placebo injection. General study points: The study found similar non-spike TCR breadth in vaccine and placebo recipients.

Sequenced material: peripheral blood, taken in a trial of Ad26.COV2.S vaccine versus placebo. This clonotype was sampled from a person aged 18-60 years who received the Ad26.COV2.S COVID-19 vaccine or a placebo. The chain couples TRBV6-2 or TRBV6-3 to TRBJ1-1; D is perhaps TRBD1 (5 bases). The CDR3 DNA sequence: TGTGCCAGCAGCACTGGGATCCGAAGGGGCATGAACACTGAAGCTTTCTTT. As protein: CASSTGIRRGMNTEAFF.